These 5 T cell receptor beta chains share one sample of origin, sequenced in a study of cytomegalovirus exposure and HLA in healthy donors. PCR used 60 Vbeta primers and 13 Jbeta primers. Using immunoSEQ multiplex PCR, the repertoire was profiled, and TCRdb retains in-frame clones only, with some absent. The repertoire holds about 82,000 clones, with roughly four fifths as singletons. The specimen was PBMCs. Receptors originate from a woman aged 50 to 60 in good health and CMV-seropositive.

The chain couples TRBV2 to TRBJ2-7, with D possibly matching TRBD2 (6 bases). This CDR3 is built from 14 residues. Germline CDR1 is SNHLY and CDR2 is FYNNEI. V shed 5 bases and J shed 3 bases, with 14 bases lying between them. The CDR3 sequence: CASSQGAGRYEQYF. CDR3 nucleotides: TGTGCCAGCAGTCAGGGCGCGGGGCGCTACGAGCAGTACTTC. The whole variable domain, filled in from reference TRBV2 and TRBJ2-7, reads EPEVTQTPSHQVTQMGQEVILRCVPISNHLYFYWYRQILGQKVEFLVSFYNNEISEKSEIFDDQFSVERPDGSNFTLKIRSTKLEDSAMYFCASSQGAGRYEQYFGPGTRLTVT.

This clone was detected once. The rearrangement links TRBV5-6 to TRBJ2-2, with TRBD2 as a possible D gene (5 bases). Trimming pared 4 bases from V and 4 bases from J, leaving 20 bases between. This CDR3 contains 17 residues. In germline, CDR1 is SGHDT, CDR2 YYEEEE. CDR3 nucleotide sequence: TGTGCCAGCAGCCTCACGGGGTGGGGTTTGAGCACCGGGGAGCTGTTTTTT. Translation gives CASSLTGWGLSTGELFF.

J is TRBJ2-7 and V is TRBV6-5; 9 positions agree with TRBD2. CDR1 MNHEY and CDR2 SVGAGI come from the germline V gene. The CDR3 consists of 13 residues. J lost 1 base, V lost 11 bases, and 6 bases had no gene match. The CDR3: CAAGTSRSYEQYF. CDR3 sequence (DNA): TGTGCCGCCGGGACTAGCCGTTCCTACGAGCAGTACTTC.

As DNA, the CDR3 is TGCGCCAGCAGCCCGACCGGGACAGGGATTGTCGAGCAGTACTTC. The encoded protein is CASSPTGTGIVEQYF. V gene TRBV4-1 combines with J gene TRBJ2-7; 9 bases match TRBD1. This CDR3 contains 15 residues. The trim removed 4 bases at V and 6 bases at J, leaving 10 bases unmatched. The germline gives CDR1 MGHRA, CDR2 YSYEKL.

This clone turned up a few times. In DNA form, the CDR3 reads TGCAGCGTTCGTTCGGGAGGCCCGACAGATACGCAGTATTTT. Amino acid sequence: CSVRSGGPTDTQYF. The J gene is TRBJ2-3, the V gene TRBV29-1, with 7 bases identical to TRBD2. The CDR3 spans 14 residues. V lost 5 bases to trimming and J lost 3 bases; unmatched junction nucleotides: 8. Germline values: CDR1 SQVTM, CDR2 ANQGSEA.